A selection of T cell receptor beta chains follows, all from one sample in a study of shared clonotypes between healthy human individuals. Some clones are missing from TCRdb's copy, which holds only in-frame ones; the method was immunoSEQ multiplex PCR. The table has roughly 650,000 clones, more than 95% seen once. Sequencing was performed on naive CD4+ T cells sorted from blood. The receptors derive from a woman between 25 and 40 years old in good health. The CDR3 runs from the conserved cysteine through the conserved F or W. Fields, in order: D gene, V gene, clone size, J gene, CDR3 protein, CDR3 DNA. The D gene is left open where the match is weak. Size values are once, few and many counts, or a class for expanded clones, and some rows have none.

d_call: TRBD1
v_call: TRBV10-3
clone_size: .
j_call: TRBJ2-3
cdr3_aa: CAISDPRGRWDTQYF
cdr3_nt: TGTGCCATCAGTGATCCCAGGGGGCGTTGGGATACGCAGTATTTT

d_call: TRBD1
v_call: TRBV27
clone_size: .
j_call: TRBJ2-2
cdr3_aa: CASRRQGRTGELFF
cdr3_nt: TGTGCCAGCAGGCGACAGGGTCGTACCGGGGAGCTGTTTTTT

d_call: .
v_call: TRBV7-9
clone_size: .
j_call: TRBJ2-7
cdr3_aa: CASSQRGHEQYF
cdr3_nt: TGTGCCAGCAGCCAACGGGGGCACGAGCAGTACTTC

d_call: .
v_call: TRBV11-2
clone_size: .
j_call: TRBJ1-1
cdr3_aa: CASSLTQLKTEAFF
cdr3_nt: TGTGCCAGCAGCTTAACACAGCTGAAGACTGAAGCTTTCTTT

d_call: .
v_call: TRBV14
clone_size: .
j_call: TRBJ2-1
cdr3_aa: CASSQELIRSSYNEQFF
cdr3_nt: TGTGCCAGCAGCCAAGAGTTAATCAGGAGCTCCTACAATGAGCAGTTCTTC

d_call: .
v_call: TRBV6-6
clone_size: .
j_call: TRBJ2-3
cdr3_aa: CASSYPGDTQYF
cdr3_nt: TGTGCCAGCAGTTACCCTGGGGATACGCAGTATTTT

d_call: .
v_call: TRBV12-5
clone_size: .
j_call: TRBJ2-3
cdr3_aa: CASGLDPIGAWDTQYF
cdr3_nt: TGTGCTAGTGGTTTGGACCCTATAGGCGCCTGGGATACGCAGTATTTT

d_call: TRBD1
v_call: TRBV28
clone_size: once
j_call: TRBJ2-7
cdr3_aa: CASTRTRGRGLKYEQYF
cdr3_nt: TGTGCCAGCACCCGTACTCGAGGAAGGGGGCTGAAGTACGAGCAGTACTTC

d_call: .
v_call: TRBV28
clone_size: .
j_call: TRBJ2-1
cdr3_aa: CASRSPNYNEQFF
cdr3_nt: TGTGCCAGCAGGTCCCCAAATTACAATGAGCAGTTCTTC

d_call: .
v_call: TRBV2
clone_size: .
j_call: TRBJ2-1
cdr3_aa: CASSFQGNGEQFF
cdr3_nt: TGTGCCAGCAGTTTCCAGGGGAACGGTGAGCAGTTCTTC

d_call: .
v_call: TRBV19
clone_size: .
j_call: TRBJ2-2
cdr3_aa: CASSRRETGELFF
cdr3_nt: TGTGCCAGTAGTAGAAGGGAAACCGGGGAGCTGTTTTTT

d_call: TRBD1
v_call: TRBV7-8
clone_size: once
j_call: TRBJ1-1
cdr3_aa: CASSSPGGNTEAFF
cdr3_nt: TGTGCCAGCAGCTCTCCAGGGGGCAACACTGAAGCTTTCTTT

d_call: TRBD2
v_call: TRBV5-1
clone_size: .
j_call: TRBJ2-3
cdr3_aa: CASSPTSGRYARDTQYF
cdr3_nt: TGCGCCAGCAGCCCCACTAGCGGGAGATATGCACGAGATACGCAGTATTTT

d_call: .
v_call: TRBV5-4
clone_size: .
j_call: TRBJ2-5
cdr3_aa: CASSPGEGLETQYF
cdr3_nt: TGTGCCAGCAGCCCCGGCGAGGGCTTGGAGACCCAGTACTTC

d_call: TRBD1
v_call: TRBV5-1
clone_size: .
j_call: TRBJ1-1
cdr3_aa: CASSRWTGGAEAFF
cdr3_nt: TGCGCCAGCAGCCGCTGGACAGGCGGGGCTGAAGCTTTCTTT

d_call: .
v_call: TRBV28
clone_size: .
j_call: TRBJ2-7
cdr3_aa: CASSPQGPLYEQYF
cdr3_nt: TGTGCCAGCAGTCCGCAGGGCCCCCTCTACGAGCAGTACTTC

d_call: .
v_call: TRBV25-1
clone_size: .
j_call: TRBJ2-3
cdr3_aa: CASSEGGTDTQYF
cdr3_nt: TGTGCCAGCAGTGAAGGGGGCACAGATACGCAGTATTTT

d_call: TRBD2
v_call: TRBV2
clone_size: .
j_call: TRBJ2-1
cdr3_aa: CASSASGTIVYNEQFF
cdr3_nt: TGTGCCAGCAGTGCTTCCGGGACTATCGTCTACAATGAGCAGTTCTTC

d_call: TRBD1
v_call: TRBV28
clone_size: .
j_call: TRBJ2-7
cdr3_aa: CASSLWTGRRQYF
cdr3_nt: TGTGCCAGCAGTCTCTGGACAGGCCGGCGGCAGTACTTC

d_call: .
v_call: TRBV28
clone_size: .
j_call: TRBJ1-6
cdr3_aa: CASSSGAANSPLHF
cdr3_nt: TGTGCCAGCAGTTCGGGGGCTGCTAATTCACCCCTCCACTTT

d_call: TRBD2
v_call: TRBV10-1
clone_size: .
j_call: TRBJ2-1
cdr3_aa: CASSSGVHTSGDNEQFF
cdr3_nt: TGCGCCAGCAGTTCCGGAGTCCATACTAGCGGTGACAATGAGCAGTTCTTC

d_call: .
v_call: TRBV7-9
clone_size: .
j_call: TRBJ2-2
cdr3_aa: CASSYRADLTGELFF
cdr3_nt: TGTGCCAGCAGCTACCGCGCGGATCTAACCGGGGAGCTGTTTTTT

d_call: .
v_call: TRBV5-1
clone_size: .
j_call: TRBJ2-5
cdr3_aa: CASSIVGGGQLGETQYF
cdr3_nt: TGCGCCAGCAGCATAGTCGGGGGCGGGCAATTAGGAGAGACCCAGTACTTC

d_call: .
v_call: TRBV28
clone_size: .
j_call: TRBJ2-2
cdr3_aa: CASSLSRGLTGELFF
cdr3_nt: TGTGCCAGCAGTTTAAGTCGGGGGCTTACCGGGGAGCTGTTTTTT

d_call: TRBD2
v_call: TRBV6-1
clone_size: .
j_call: TRBJ2-7
cdr3_aa: CASSILAGVNEQYF
cdr3_nt: TGTGCCAGCAGTATACTAGCGGGAGTCAACGAGCAGTACTTC

d_call: .
v_call: TRBV28
clone_size: .
j_call: TRBJ2-5
cdr3_aa: CASSPASAGYQETQYF
cdr3_nt: TGTGCCAGCAGCCCTGCGTCCGCGGGGTACCAAGAGACCCAGTACTTC

d_call: .
v_call: TRBV6-1
clone_size: .
j_call: TRBJ1-2
cdr3_aa: CASRQTRGYGYTF
cdr3_nt: TGTGCCAGCAGGCAGACCAGGGGCTATGGCTACACCTTC

d_call: .
v_call: TRBV6-5
clone_size: .
j_call: TRBJ1-1
cdr3_aa: CASSKKRMNTEAFF
cdr3_nt: TGTGCCAGCAGCAAAAAAAGGATGAACACTGAAGCTTTCTTT

d_call: .
v_call: TRBV19
clone_size: .
j_call: TRBJ2-3
cdr3_aa: CASSHGGTAYTDTQYF
cdr3_nt: TGTGCCAGTAGCCACGGCGGGACAGCCTACACAGATACGCAGTATTTT

d_call: .
v_call: TRBV6-5
clone_size: .
j_call: TRBJ2-1
cdr3_aa: CASSYPPGNEQFF
cdr3_nt: TGTGCCAGCAGTTACCCCCCTGGTAATGAGCAGTTCTTC

d_call: TRBD1
v_call: TRBV27
clone_size: .
j_call: TRBJ2-7
cdr3_aa: CASRPTGQGRNEQYF
cdr3_nt: TGTGCCAGCAGACCAACGGGACAGGGAAGGAACGAGCAGTACTTC